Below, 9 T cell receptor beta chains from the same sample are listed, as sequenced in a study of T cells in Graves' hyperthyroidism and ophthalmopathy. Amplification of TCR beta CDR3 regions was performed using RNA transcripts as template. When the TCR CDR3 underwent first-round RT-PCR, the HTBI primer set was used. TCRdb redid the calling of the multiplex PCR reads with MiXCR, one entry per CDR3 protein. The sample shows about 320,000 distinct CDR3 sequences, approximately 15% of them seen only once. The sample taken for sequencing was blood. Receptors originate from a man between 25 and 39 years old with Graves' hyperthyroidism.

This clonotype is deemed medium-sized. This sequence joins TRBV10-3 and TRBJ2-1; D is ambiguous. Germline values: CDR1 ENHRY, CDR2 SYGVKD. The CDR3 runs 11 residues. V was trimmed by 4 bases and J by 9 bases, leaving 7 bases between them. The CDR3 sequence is CAISAPSEQFF. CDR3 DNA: TGTGCCATCAGTGCCCCTTCTGAGCAGTTCTTC.

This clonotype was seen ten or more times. CDR3 region: CASSLGLYSAGNTIYF. DNA of the CDR3: TGTGCCAGCAGCTTGGGTCTATATTCGGCTGGAAACACCATATATTTT. The chain recombines TRBV5-8 with TRBJ1-3; D is unresolved. Germline CDR1 is SGHTS and CDR2 is YDEGEE. V was shortened by 0 bases and J by 2 bases, with 12 bases between the two germline ends. The CDR3 length is 16 residues. The full variable domain, in which reference TRBV5-8 and TRBJ1-3 provide the parts outside the CDR3, is EAGVTQSPTHLIKTRGQQATLRCSPISGHTSVYWYQQALGLGLQFLLWYDEGEERNRGNFPPRFSGRQFPNYSSELNVNALELEDSALYLCASSLGLYSAGNTIYFGEGSWLTVV.

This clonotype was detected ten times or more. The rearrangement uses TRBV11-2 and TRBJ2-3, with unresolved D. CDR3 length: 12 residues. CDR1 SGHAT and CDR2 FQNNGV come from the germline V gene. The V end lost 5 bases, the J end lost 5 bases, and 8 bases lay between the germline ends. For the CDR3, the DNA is TGTGCCAGCAGCGCTGGGGTAGATACGCAGTATTTT. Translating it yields CASSAGVDTQYF.

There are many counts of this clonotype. The CDR3 DNA is TGTGCCACCAGTCCCTTAATCTTACGGCAGGGAGAAACTGAAGCTTTCTTT. It codes for CATSPLILRQGETEAFF. The chain has TRBV15 and TRBJ1-1; D possibly corresponds to TRBD1 (5 bases). V dropped 6 bases and J dropped 5 bases, with 25 bases sitting between them. The CDR3 contains 17 residues. Germline V gene sequence: CDR1 LNHNV, CDR2 YYDKDF (reference sequence).

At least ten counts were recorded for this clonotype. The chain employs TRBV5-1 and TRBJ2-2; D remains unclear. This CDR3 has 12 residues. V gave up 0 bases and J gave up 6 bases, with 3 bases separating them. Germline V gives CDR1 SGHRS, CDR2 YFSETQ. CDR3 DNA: TGCGCCAGCAGCTTGGAACCCGGGGAGCTGTTTTTT. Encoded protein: CASSLEPGELFF.

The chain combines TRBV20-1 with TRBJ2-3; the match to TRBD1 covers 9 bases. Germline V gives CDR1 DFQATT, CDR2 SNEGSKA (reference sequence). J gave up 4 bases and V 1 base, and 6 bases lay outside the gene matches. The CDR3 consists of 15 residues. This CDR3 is CSARGGQGVADTQYF. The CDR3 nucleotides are TGCAGTGCTAGAGGGGGACAGGGAGTCGCAGATACGCAGTATTTT.

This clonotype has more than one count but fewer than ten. CDR3 amino acids: CATNWDRAQGEQYF. The CDR3 bases are TGTGCCACAAACTGGGACAGGGCACAGGGCGAGCAGTACTTC. The rearrangement links TRBV10-3 to TRBJ2-7, with 9 positions matching TRBD1. This CDR3 has 14 amino acids. Unmatched junction bases numbered 13, after V lost 10 bases and J lost 6 bases. Looked up from germline, CDR1 is ENHRY and CDR2 is SYGVKD.

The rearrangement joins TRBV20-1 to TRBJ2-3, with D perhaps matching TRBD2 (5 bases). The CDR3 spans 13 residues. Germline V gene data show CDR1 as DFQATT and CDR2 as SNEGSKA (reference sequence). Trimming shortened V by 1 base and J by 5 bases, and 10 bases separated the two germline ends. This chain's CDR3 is CSARGELVDTQYF. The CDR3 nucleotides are TGCAGTGCTAGAGGGGAGTTGGTAGATACGCAGTATTTT.

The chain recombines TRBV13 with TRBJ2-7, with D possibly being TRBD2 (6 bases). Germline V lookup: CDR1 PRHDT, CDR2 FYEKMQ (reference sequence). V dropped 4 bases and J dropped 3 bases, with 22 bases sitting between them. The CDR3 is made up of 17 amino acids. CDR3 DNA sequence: TGTGCCAGCAGCTCATTAAACAACGAGGGAGGCGGCTACGAGCAGTACTTC. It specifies CASSSLNNEGGGYEQYF.